This T cell receptor beta chain was sequenced for a study of tumor-infiltrating lymphocytes in primary liver carcinoma. Study results and caveats: A significantly higher top-250-clone fraction was found in tumors than in blood (p = 0.039). The study found only about 7.5-24% of top clones in all five tumor regions. For tumor-adjacent and tumor-blood pairs, overlap was less than that seen for tumor region pairs.

This clonotype was counted many times. What it binds is unknown. The study co-extracted DNA and RNA from around 20-30 mg of unsorted bulk tissue. Sampling of each tumor involved five separate regions. The CDR3 loop spans 15 amino acids. Trimming shortened V by 4 bases and J by 7 bases, and 19 bases separated the two germline ends. The V gene's germline CDR1 is LGHNA and CDR2 YNFKEQ. Researchers generated TCR beta cDNA from roughly 500 ng of total RNA, relying on a constant-region primer. For TCR beta, libraries were produced by three nested multiplex PCR rounds using slightly modified ARM-PCR. The first two PCR rounds used TRBV1-TRBV30 primers with a Cbeta primer, roughly 10 cycles each. One entry per CDR3 protein results from TCRdb running MiXCR on the multiplex PCR reads. Among some 110,000 distinct CDR3 sequences, roughly three fifths were seen once, and the ten largest hold 7.5% to 9%.

The receptor comes from a woman aged 55-70 years with primary liver carcinoma and hepatitis B virus infection. This chain uses TRBV4-2 with TRBJ2-5; D ambiguous. Source material: liver tumor tissue from sampling region 3. Subset of the sample: tumor region T3, left-lateral pole. The CDR3 is CASSPQGRQAWTQYF. CDR3 sequence (DNA): TGTGCCAGCAGCCCCCAAGGTCGCCAGGCTTGGACCCAGTACTTC.